The source of this TCR beta chain is a study of cytomegalovirus exposure and HLA in healthy donors. Sampled while nominally healthy, donors likely had unrecorded immune exposures. The CDR3 runs to 19 residues. V shed 0 bases and J 0 bases; nucleotides not matched to a gene: 8. Whole-study findings and limits: Specificity of a few CMV-associated chains for CMV antigens was verified in vitro. There was a cluster of highly shared sequence variants that was likely a sequencing artifact.

Use of 60 Vbeta and 13 Jbeta primers characterized the PCR. The method was immunoSEQ multiplex PCR; TCRdb's version includes in-frame clones alone and lacks a portion of them. The data hold about 190,000 clones, with roughly 77% observed a single time. As concerns this clone: Its antigen is not known.

The material sequenced was PBMCs. The rearrangement links TRBV23-1 to TRBJ2-4, with 10 bases that match TRBD1. TRBV23-1 is sorted into the ORF group, with uncertain function. The sequence came from a man aged 25 to 40 in good health and CMV-seropositive. In DNA form, the CDR3 reads TGCGCCAGCAGTCAATCGGGGACAGGGGCTACTCTAGCCAAAAACATTCAGTACTTC. Translating it yields CASSQSGTGATLAKNIQYF.